This T cell receptor (beta chain) was profiled in a study of shared clonotypes between healthy human individuals. Study-level background: Researchers assigned three CD4 naive, three CD4 memory, two CD8 naive and one CD8 memory plate to each donor. Study results and limitations: Sampling used blood alone; tissue repertoires probably differ.

The CDR3 covers 12 residues. With 5 bases removed from V and 9 bases from J, the gap between germline ends came to 8 bases. Germline CDR1 and CDR2: MNHEY and SVGAGI. This clone has just a few counts. Its antigen is currently unknown. Profiling relied on immunoSEQ multiplex PCR, and the TCRdb table lists in-frame clones only, not all of them. The table shows about 1,900,000 clones, with roughly 94% occurring only once. Naive CD8 isolation took CD45RO-negative cells positively selected for CCR7 and excluded terminally differentiated effector memory CD45RA+ cells. The gene calls are TRBV6-5 and TRBJ1-6; D remains ambiguous. The TCR was taken from a man between 18 and 35 years old in good health. Input material: naive CD8+ T cells sorted from blood. The CDR3 DNA follows: TGTGCCAGCAGTATCACTGGTTCACCCCTCCACTTT. This sequence encodes CASSITGSPLHF.